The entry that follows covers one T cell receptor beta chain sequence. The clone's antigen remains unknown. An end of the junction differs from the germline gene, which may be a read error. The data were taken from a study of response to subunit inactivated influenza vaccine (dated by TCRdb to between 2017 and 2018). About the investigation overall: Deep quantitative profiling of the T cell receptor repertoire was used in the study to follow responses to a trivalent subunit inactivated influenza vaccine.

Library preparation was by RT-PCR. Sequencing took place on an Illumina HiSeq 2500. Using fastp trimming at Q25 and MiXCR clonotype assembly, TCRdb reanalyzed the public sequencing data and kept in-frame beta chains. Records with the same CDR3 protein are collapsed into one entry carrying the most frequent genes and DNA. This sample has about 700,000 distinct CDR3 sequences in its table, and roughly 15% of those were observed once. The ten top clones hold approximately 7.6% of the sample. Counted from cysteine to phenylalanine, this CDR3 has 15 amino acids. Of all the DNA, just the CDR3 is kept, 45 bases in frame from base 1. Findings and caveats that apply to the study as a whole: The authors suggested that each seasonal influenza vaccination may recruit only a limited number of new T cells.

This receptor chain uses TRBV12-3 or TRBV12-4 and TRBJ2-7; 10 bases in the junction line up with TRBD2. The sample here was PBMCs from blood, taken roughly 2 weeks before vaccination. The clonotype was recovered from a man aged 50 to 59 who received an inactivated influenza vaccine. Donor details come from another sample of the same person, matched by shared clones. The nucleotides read TGTGCCAGCGGTTTACTTTCTAGCGGGAGTTACGAGCAGTACTTC. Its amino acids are CASGLLSSGSYEQYF.